This T cell receptor beta chain was found in a study of pediatric ulcerative colitis. One to two pinch biopsies were taken from the rectum during colonoscopy. The germline V gene encodes CDR1 SGHTA and CDR2 FQGTGA. This CDR3 contains 14 residues. With 5 bases clipped from V and 4 bases from J, the junction kept 6 bases outside the gene matches. Sequencing used immunoSEQ multiplex PCR; TCRdb keeps in-frame clones, though not all of them. The sample has fewer than 25,000 clones, about 65% seen once. The specimen sequenced was gut tissue. This sequence joins TRBV7-3 and TRBJ1-1; TRBD1 agrees at 8 bases. This sequence originates from a boy younger than 18 with severe ulcerative colitis. The chain's CDR3 is CASSPGTGVTEAFF. DNA for the CDR3: TGTGCCAGCAGCCCTGGGACAGGAGTCACTGAAGCTTTCTTT.